This T cell receptor (beta chain) is drawn from a study of cytomegalovirus exposure and HLA in healthy donors. CDR1 and CDR2 from the germline V gene are MNHEY and SVGAGI. V lost 3 bases, J lost 4 bases, and 10 bases lay in between. The CDR3 is made up of 14 amino acids. The PCR made use of 60 Vbeta and 13 Jbeta primers. Produced via immunoSEQ multiplex PCR; TCRdb's table is partial and in-frame only. Among around 150,000 clones, 70% to 90% were seen once, and the ten largest hold about 9.3%. This sequence joins TRBV6-5 and TRBJ1-3; D uncertain. The source is a man aged 18-30 years in good health and CMV-seropositive. Material: PBMCs. CDR3: CASSYSGDGNTIYF. The CDR3 nucleotides are TGTGCCAGCAGTTATTCAGGTGACGGAAACACCATATATTTT.